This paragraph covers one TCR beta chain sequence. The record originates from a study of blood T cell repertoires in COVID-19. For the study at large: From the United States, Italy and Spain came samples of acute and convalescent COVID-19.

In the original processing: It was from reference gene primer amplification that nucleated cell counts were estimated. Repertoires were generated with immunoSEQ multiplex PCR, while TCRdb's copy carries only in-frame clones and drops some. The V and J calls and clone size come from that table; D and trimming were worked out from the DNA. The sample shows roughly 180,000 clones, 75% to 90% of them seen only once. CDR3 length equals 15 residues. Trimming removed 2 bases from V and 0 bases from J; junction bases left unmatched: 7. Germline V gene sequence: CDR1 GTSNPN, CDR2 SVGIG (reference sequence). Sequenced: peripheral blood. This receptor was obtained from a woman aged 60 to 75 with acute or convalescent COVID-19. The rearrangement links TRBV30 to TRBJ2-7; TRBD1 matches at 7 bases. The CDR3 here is CAWSYRTGTSYEQYF. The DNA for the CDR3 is TGTGCCTGGAGTTATCGGACAGGCACCTCCTACGAGCAGTACTTC.